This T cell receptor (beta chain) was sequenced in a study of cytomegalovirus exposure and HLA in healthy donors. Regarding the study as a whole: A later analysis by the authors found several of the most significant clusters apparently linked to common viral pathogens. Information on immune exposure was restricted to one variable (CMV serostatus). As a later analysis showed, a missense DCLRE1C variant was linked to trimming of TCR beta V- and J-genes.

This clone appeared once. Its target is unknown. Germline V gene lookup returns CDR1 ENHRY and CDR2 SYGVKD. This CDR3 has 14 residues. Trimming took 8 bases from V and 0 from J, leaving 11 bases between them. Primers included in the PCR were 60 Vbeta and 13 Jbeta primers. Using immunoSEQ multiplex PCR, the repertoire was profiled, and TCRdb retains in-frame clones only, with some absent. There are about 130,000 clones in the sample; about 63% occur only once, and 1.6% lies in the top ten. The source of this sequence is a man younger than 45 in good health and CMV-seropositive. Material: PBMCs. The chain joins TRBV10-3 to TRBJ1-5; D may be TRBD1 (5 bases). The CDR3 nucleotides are TGTGCCATCGGATACCAGGGTAGCAATCAGCCCCAGCATTTT. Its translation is CAIGYQGSNQPQHF.